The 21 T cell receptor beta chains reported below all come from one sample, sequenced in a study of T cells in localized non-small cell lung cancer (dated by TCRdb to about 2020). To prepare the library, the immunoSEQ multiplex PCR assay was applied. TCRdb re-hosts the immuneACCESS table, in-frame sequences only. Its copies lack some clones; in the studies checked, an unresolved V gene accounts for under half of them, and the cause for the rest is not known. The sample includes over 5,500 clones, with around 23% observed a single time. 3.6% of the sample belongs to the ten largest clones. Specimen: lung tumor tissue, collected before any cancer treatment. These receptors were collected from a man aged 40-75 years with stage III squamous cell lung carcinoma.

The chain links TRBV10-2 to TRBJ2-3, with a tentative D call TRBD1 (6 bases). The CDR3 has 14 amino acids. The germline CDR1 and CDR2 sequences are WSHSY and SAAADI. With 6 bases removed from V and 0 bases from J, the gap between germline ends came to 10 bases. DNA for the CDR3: TGCGCCAGCAGAAACAGGGTTAGCACAGATACGCAGTATTTT. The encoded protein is CASRNRVSTDTQYF.

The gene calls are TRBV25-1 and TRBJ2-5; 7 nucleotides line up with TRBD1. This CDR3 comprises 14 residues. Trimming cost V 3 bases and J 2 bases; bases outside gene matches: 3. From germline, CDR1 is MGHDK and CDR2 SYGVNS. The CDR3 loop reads CASSDRQGQETQYF. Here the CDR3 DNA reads TGTGCCAGCAGTGACAGACAGGGACAAGAGACCCAGTACTTC.

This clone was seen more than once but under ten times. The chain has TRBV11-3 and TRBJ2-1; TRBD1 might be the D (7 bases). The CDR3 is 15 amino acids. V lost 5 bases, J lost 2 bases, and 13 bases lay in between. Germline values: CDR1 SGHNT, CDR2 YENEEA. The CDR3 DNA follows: TGTGCCAGCAGCCGGGACAGACTAGCCTACAATGAGCAGTTCTTC. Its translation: CASSRDRLAYNEQFF. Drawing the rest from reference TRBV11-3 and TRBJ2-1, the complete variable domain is EAGVVQSPRYKIIEKKQPVAFWCNPISGHNTLYWYLQNLGQGPELLIRYENEEAVDDSQLPKDRFSAERLKGVDSTLKIQPAELGDSAVYLCASSRDRLAYNEQFFGPGTRLTVL.

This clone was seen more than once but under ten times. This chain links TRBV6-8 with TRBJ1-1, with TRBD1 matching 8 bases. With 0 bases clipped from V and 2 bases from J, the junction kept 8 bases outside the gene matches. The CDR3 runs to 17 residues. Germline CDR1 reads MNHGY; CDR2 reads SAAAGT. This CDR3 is CASSYSRTGKVNTEAFF. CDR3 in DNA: TGTGCCAGCAGTTACTCGAGGACAGGGAAGGTAAACACTGAAGCTTTCTTT.

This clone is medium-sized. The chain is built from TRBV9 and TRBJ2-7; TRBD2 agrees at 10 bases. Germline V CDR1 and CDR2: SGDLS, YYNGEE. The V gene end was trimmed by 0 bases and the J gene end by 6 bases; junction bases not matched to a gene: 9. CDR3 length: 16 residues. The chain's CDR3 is CASSVEGAGGPSEQYF. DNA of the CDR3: TGTGCCAGCAGCGTAGAAGGAGCGGGAGGGCCCTCCGAGCAGTACTTC. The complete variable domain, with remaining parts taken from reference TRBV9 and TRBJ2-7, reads DSGVTQTPKHLITATGQRVTLRCSPRSGDLSVYWYQQSLDQGLQFLIQYYNGEERAKGNILERFSAQQFPDLHSELNLSSLELGDSALYFCASSVEGAGGPSEQYFGPGTRLTVT.

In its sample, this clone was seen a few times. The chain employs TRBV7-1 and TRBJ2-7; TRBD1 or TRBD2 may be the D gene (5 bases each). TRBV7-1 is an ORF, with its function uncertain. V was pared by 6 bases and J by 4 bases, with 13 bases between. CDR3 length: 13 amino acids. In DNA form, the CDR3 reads TGTGCCAGCAGTTGGGACGGGGAGTACGAGCAGTACTTC. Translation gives CASSWDGEYEQYF.

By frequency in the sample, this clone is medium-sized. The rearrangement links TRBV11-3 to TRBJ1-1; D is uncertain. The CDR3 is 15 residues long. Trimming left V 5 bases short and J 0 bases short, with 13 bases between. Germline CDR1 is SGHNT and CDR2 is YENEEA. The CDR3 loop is CASSQVWQMNTEAFF. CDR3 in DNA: TGTGCCAGCAGCCAAGTATGGCAGATGAACACTGAAGCTTTCTTT.

DNA for the CDR3: TGTGCCAGTACCGGACTAGCGGGACTCAATGAGCAGTTCTTC. The encoded protein is CASTGLAGLNEQFF. The rearrangement joins TRBV19 to TRBJ2-1, with 12 bases fitting TRBD2. The CDR3 runs 14 residues. Losses at the gene ends were 7 bases for V and 6 bases for J; bases not matched to a gene: 4. CDR1 LNHDA and CDR2 SQIVND come from the germline V gene (reference sequence).

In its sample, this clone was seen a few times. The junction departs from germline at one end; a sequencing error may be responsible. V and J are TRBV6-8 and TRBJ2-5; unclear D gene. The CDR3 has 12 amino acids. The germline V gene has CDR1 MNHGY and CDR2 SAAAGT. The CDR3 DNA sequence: TGTGCCATCAGTCCGCAACAAGAGACCCAGTACTTC. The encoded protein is CAISPQQETQYF.

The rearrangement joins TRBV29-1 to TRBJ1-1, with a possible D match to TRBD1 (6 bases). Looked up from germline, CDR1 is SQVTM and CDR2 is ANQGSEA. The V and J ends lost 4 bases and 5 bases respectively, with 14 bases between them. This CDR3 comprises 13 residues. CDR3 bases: TGCAGCGTTGCCCCCAGGGGTGGTACTGAAGCTTTCTTT. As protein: CSVAPRGGTEAFF.

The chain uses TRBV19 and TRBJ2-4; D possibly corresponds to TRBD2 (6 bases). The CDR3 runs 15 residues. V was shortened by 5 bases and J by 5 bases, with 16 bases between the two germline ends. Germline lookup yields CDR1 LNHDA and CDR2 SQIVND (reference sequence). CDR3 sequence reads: CASSVGGAGQNIQYF. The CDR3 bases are TGTGCCAGTAGTGTGGGGGGAGCAGGCCAAAACATTCAGTACTTC.

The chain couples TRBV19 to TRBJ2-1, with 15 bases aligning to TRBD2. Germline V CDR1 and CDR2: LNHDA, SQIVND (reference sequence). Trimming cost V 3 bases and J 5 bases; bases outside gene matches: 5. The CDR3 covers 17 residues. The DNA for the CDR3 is TGTGCCAGTAGTATTTGGACTAGCGGGAGGGCCCACAATGAGCAGTTCTTC. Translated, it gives CASSIWTSGRAHNEQFF.

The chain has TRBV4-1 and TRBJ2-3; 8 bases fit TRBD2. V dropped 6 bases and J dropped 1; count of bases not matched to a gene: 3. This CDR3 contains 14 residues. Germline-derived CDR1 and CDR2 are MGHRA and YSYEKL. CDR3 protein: CASRLADGTDTQYF. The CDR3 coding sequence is TGCGCCAGCAGACTAGCGGACGGCACAGATACGCAGTATTTT.

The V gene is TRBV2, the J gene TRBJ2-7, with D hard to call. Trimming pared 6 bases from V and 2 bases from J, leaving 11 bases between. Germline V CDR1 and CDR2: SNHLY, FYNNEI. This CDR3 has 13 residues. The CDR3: CASRTQGTYEQYF. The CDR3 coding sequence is TGTGCCAGCAGGACCCAAGGGACCTACGAGCAGTACTTC. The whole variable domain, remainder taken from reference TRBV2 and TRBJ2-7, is EPEVTQTPSHQVTQMGQEVILRCVPISNHLYFYWYRQILGQKVEFLVSFYNNEISEKSEIFDDQFSVERPDGSNFTLKIRSTKLEDSAMYFCASRTQGTYEQYFGPGTRLTVT.

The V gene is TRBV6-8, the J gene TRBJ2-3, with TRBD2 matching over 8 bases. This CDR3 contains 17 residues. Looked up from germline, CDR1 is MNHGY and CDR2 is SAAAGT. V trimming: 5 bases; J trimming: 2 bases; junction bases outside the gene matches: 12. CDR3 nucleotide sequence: TGTGCCAGCAGTAGGGGATTTACTAGCGGTATCACAGATACGCAGTATTTT. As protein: CASSRGFTSGITDTQYF.

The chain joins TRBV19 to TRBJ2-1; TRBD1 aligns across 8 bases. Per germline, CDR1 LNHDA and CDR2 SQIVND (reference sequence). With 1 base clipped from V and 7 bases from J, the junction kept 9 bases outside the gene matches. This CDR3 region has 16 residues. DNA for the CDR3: TGTGCCAGTAGTATAGGAGCAGGGGGCCTGCGGAATGAGCAGTTCTTC. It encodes CASSIGAGGLRNEQFF.

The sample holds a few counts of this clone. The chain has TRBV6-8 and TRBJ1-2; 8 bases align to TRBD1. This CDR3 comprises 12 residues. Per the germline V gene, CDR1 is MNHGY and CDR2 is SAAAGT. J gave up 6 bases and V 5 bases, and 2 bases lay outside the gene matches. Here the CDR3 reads CASSETGDGYTF. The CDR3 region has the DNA TGTGCCAGCAGTGAGACAGGGGATGGCTACACCTTC.

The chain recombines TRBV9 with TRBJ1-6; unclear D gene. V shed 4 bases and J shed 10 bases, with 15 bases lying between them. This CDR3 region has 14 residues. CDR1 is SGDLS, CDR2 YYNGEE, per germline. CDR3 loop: CASSPGVVSSPLHF. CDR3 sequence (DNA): TGTGCCAGCAGCCCCGGGGTTGTTTCCTCACCCCTCCACTTT.

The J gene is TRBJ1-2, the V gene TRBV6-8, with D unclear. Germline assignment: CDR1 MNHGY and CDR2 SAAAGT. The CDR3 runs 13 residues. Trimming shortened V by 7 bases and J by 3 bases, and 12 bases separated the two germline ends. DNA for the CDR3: TGTGCCAGCACGACATATGGTGACTATGGCTACACCTTC. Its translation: CASTTYGDYGYTF.

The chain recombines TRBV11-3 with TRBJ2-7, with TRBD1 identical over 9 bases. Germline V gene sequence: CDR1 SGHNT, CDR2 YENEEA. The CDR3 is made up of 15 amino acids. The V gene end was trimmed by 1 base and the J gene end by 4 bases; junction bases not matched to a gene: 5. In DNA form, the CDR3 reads TGTGCCAGCAGCTTAGGTGGGACAGGGTCGTACGAGCAGTACTTC. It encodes CASSLGGTGSYEQYF.

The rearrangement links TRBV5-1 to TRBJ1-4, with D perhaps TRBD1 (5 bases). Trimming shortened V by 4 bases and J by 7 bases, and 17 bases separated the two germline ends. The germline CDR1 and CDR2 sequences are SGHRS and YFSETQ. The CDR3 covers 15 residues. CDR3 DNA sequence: TGCGCCAGCAGCCCAGCGGGGGGGAGTGGTGAAAAACTGTTTTTT. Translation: CASSPAGGSGEKLFF.